This T cell receptor (beta chain) was found in a study of tissue T cells after allogeneic stem cell transplantation. Data came from immunoSEQ multiplex PCR; TCRdb stores just in-frame clones and leaves some out. The sample lists about 43,000 clones, around nine tenths occurring once. Material: blood, obtained before transplantation. The source is a woman aged 40 to 75 who later had graft-versus-host disease after an allogeneic stem cell transplant.

CDR3 amino acids: CASSSAGTTYNEQFF. For the CDR3, the DNA is TGTGCCAGCAGTTCCGCGGGAACCACCTACAATGAGCAGTTCTTC. The V call is TRBV9, the J call TRBJ2-1; D is perhaps TRBD2 (6 bases). The germline V gene encodes CDR1 SGDLS and CDR2 YYNGEE. The CDR3 is 15 residues long. With 5 bases removed from V and 2 bases from J, the gap between germline ends came to 14 bases.